One sample yielded the 28 T cell receptor beta chains listed below, sequenced in a study of blood T cells in healthy people across ages. With a J-beta primer mix and a sample-barcoded 5' primer, a second PCR ran about 6 to 11 cycles. TCRdb recomputed calls from the 5' RACE reads with MiXCR, one row per CDR3 protein. The table lists hundreds of thousands of distinct CDR3 sequences, 56% of them singletons. The sequencing sample was made of blood. Every receptor here comes from a man aged 40-55 years in good health.

The rearrangement joins TRBV9 to TRBJ2-5, with a tentative D call TRBD1 (6 bases). The CDR3 is made up of 15 amino acids. Germline V gene lookup returns CDR1 SGDLS and CDR2 YYNGEE. Trimming stripped 3 bases from V and 0 bases from J, with 12 bases between. The CDR3 spells CASSATGFYQETQYF. The CDR3 bases are TGTGCCAGCAGCGCCACAGGGTTTTACCAAGAGACCCAGTACTTC.

This sequence joins TRBV7-3 and TRBJ1-1; perhaps TRBD1 as D (6 bases). CDR3 size: 13 residues. Trimming pared 5 bases from V and 2 bases from J, leaving 9 bases between. Germline-derived CDR1 and CDR2 are SGHTA and FQGTGA. The CDR3 bases are TGTGCCAGCAGCGCGGACAGTAACACTGAAGCTTTCTTT. Translation gives CASSADSNTEAFF.

The V gene is TRBV12-3 or TRBV12-4, the J gene TRBJ2-1; D perhaps matches TRBD1 (6 bases). Trimming took off 7 bases at V and 6 bases at J, with 13 bases between the two ends. The CDR3 spans 13 residues. Here the CDR3 reads CASKKDSSNEQFF. In DNA form, the CDR3 reads TGTGCCAGCAAGAAGGACAGTTCCAATGAGCAGTTCTTC.

CDR3 sequence (DNA): TGTGCCAGCAGCCCAAGGACTAGCGGGAGTCACGAGCAGTACTTC. This codes for CASSPRTSGSHEQYF. This sequence joins TRBV9 and TRBJ2-7, with TRBD2 matching 13 bases. The V gene's germline CDR1 is SGDLS and CDR2 YYNGEE. The junction had 6 bases not matched to a gene; V was cut back by 4 bases and J by 5 bases. The CDR3 has 15 amino acids.

The gene calls are TRBV15 and TRBJ1-5, with no clear D. Germline CDR1 is LNHNV and CDR2 is YYDKDF (reference sequence). V was cut by 0 bases and J by 5 bases, with 8 bases left in between. This CDR3 is 14 amino acids long. CDR3 amino acids: CATSREQSDQPQHF. In nucleotides, the CDR3 is TGTGCCACCAGCAGAGAACAGTCCGATCAGCCCCAGCATTTT.

This clonotype was found a few times. The chain joins TRBV6-1 to TRBJ2-3; 7 nucleotides align to TRBD2. The J segment lost 1 base and the V segment lost 10 bases, leaving 5 bases of the junction unmatched. Per the germline V gene, CDR1 is MNHNS and CDR2 is SASEGT. The CDR3 has 13 amino acids. The chain's CDR3 is CANRDYRTDTQYF. DNA for the CDR3: TGTGCCAACCGGGACTACCGCACAGATACGCAGTATTTT.

This CDR3 reads CSVDRTLGITDTQYF. Written as DNA, the CDR3 is TGCAGCGTTGATAGGACGTTGGGAATCACAGATACGCAGTATTTT. The J gene is TRBJ2-3, the V gene TRBV29-1; D uncertain. The CDR3 extends over 15 amino acids. Germline-derived CDR1 and CDR2 are SQVTM and ANQGSEA. V was cut by 3 bases and J by 2 bases, with 15 bases left in between.

Here the CDR3 DNA reads TGCGCCAGCAGCCAAGGACTAGCGGGAGCCGTACAAGAGACCCAGTACTTC. Its protein product is CASSQGLAGAVQETQYF. The chain is built from TRBV4-3 and TRBJ2-5; 12 bases are a match to TRBD2. V was clipped by 1 base and J by 2 bases; unmatched bases: 5. This CDR3 contains 17 residues. Germline V CDR1 and CDR2: LGHNA, YSLEER.

V gene TRBV4-3 combines with J gene TRBJ2-3, with 7 positions matching TRBD2. The ends lost 0 bases at V and 0 bases at J; junction bases unmatched: 6. The CDR3 extends over 17 amino acids. CDR1 LGHNA and CDR2 YSLEER come from the germline V gene. CDR3 coding DNA: TGCGCCAGCAGCCAAGATTCTCCTAGCGGCAGCACAGATACGCAGTATTTT. Translated, it gives CASSQDSPSGSTDTQYF.

A note on this clonotype: One junction end disagrees with the germline gene, perhaps due to a read error. The chain combines TRBV3-1 with TRBJ1-2; a possible D gene is TRBD1 (5 bases). CDR1 is LGHDT, CDR2 YNNKEL, per germline (reference sequence). The CDR3 totals 15 residues. The CDR3 nucleotides are TGTGCCAGCAGCCAAGTCGGGGGTTTCGGATATGGCTACACCTTT. It yields the protein CASSQVGGFGYGYTF.

The chain uses TRBV2 and TRBJ2-1; D is possibly TRBD2 (5 bases). V lost 2 bases to trimming and J lost 5 bases, with 10 bases between them. The CDR3 length is 14 residues. The V gene's germline CDR1 is SNHLY and CDR2 FYNNEI. In DNA, the CDR3 is TGTGCCAGCAGTGAATTCGGGGAACACAATGAGCAGTTCTTC. Its protein is CASSEFGEHNEQFF.

The rearrangement uses TRBV5-1 and TRBJ2-4; tentatively, D is TRBD2 (5 bases). Gene TRBJ2-7 matches the end of the DNA better, so the J call may be wrong. Per germline, CDR1 SGHRS and CDR2 YFSETQ. The CDR3 has 15 residues. CDR3 amino acids: CASSLEGRTPYEQYF. DNA of the CDR3: TGCGCCAGCAGCTTGGAGGGCAGGACTCCTTACGAGCAGTACTTC.

This clonotype appeared a few times. This rearrangement joins TRBV20-1 to TRBJ2-1; D perhaps matches TRBD2 (6 bases). Trimming took off 4 bases at V and 7 bases at J, with 23 bases between the two ends. The germline gives CDR1 DFQATT, CDR2 SNEGSKA (reference sequence). The length of the CDR3 is 16 residues. The CDR3 sequence is CSAIHPLTSMGNEQFF. DNA of the CDR3: TGCAGTGCTATTCATCCTTTGACTAGTATGGGAAATGAGCAGTTCTTC.

The rearrangement uses TRBV6-6 and TRBJ1-2, with TRBD1 identical over 9 bases. This CDR3 is 17 amino acids long. The germline V gene encodes CDR1 MNHNY and CDR2 SVGAGI (reference sequence). V was pared by 7 bases and J by 1 base, with 13 bases of the junction left unmatched. CDR3 loop: CASTPAGQGYINYGYTF. The CDR3 region has the DNA TGTGCCAGCACTCCCGCGGGACAGGGTTACATTAACTATGGCTACACCTTC.

For this clonotype: A single base separates this from a much larger clone, so it may be a read error. The chain employs TRBV20-1 and TRBJ2-7; the match to TRBD1 covers 8 bases. CDR3 size: 12 residues. Germline V gene data show CDR1 as DFQATT and CDR2 as SNEGSKA (reference sequence). Here the CDR3 reads CGATDRDIEQYF. The CDR3 nucleotides are TGCGGTGCCACGGACAGGGATATCGAGCAGTACTTC.

The chain is built from TRBV20-1 and TRBJ1-1; no definite D call. The V end was cut by 0 bases, the J end by 1 base, with 12 bases between. The V gene's germline CDR1 is DFQATT and CDR2 SNEGSKA (reference sequence). This CDR3 is built from 15 residues. The CDR3, as DNA: TGCAGTGCTAGAGACCCTGGTAGGGAGAACACTGAAGCTTTCTTT. It encodes CSARDPGRENTEAFF.

To note about this clonotype: One junction end does not reproduce the germline sequence, and a read error may be involved. The rearrangement links TRBV14 to TRBJ1-2, with D possibly matching TRBD1 (5 bases). This CDR3 has 15 amino acids. The germline gives CDR1 SGHDN, CDR2 FVKESK. CDR3 in DNA: TGTGCCAGCAACCAAGAAATGTCAGGGAACTATGGCTACACCTTC. It encodes CASNQEMSGNYGYTF.

The J gene is TRBJ2-1, the V gene TRBV20-1, with a possible D match to TRBD2 (7 bases). The CDR3 runs 15 residues. The germline CDR1 and CDR2 sequences are DFQATT and SNEGSKA (reference sequence). The germline V and J ends were trimmed by 0 bases and 2 bases, with 11 bases remaining between them. DNA of the CDR3: TGCAGTGCTAGAGAGCGGGGGCTTACCTACAATGAGCAGTTCTTC. Translated, it gives CSARERGLTYNEQFF.

The chain joins TRBV12-3 or TRBV12-4 to TRBJ2-3; TRBD1 matches at 9 bases. The CDR3 consists of 16 residues. The junction had 8 bases not matched to a gene; V was cut back by 5 bases and J by 2 bases. This chain's CDR3 is CASSQRTGDTTDTQYF. CDR3 coding DNA: TGTGCCAGCAGTCAGAGGACAGGGGATACCACAGATACGCAGTATTTT.

The chain recombines TRBV6-2 or TRBV6-3 with TRBJ2-4; 9 bases map to TRBD2. The J call may be mistaken, given a closer DNA end match to TRBJ2-7. The CDR3 has 15 residues. CDR1 MNHEY and CDR2 SVGEGT come from the germline V gene. CDR3 protein: CASSYSSGSSGEQYF. The CDR3 DNA is TGTGCCAGCAGTTACTCTAGCGGGAGTTCGGGCGAGCAGTACTTC.

This chain joins TRBV12-5 and TRBJ2-3; 9 positions match TRBD2. V lost 0 bases to trimming and J lost 3 bases; unmatched junction nucleotides: 13. The germline V gene encodes CDR1 LGHNT and CDR2 FRNRAP. The length of the CDR3 is 19 residues. The CDR3 DNA follows: TGTGCTAGTGGTTTGGTAACTGGTAGTAGCGGGAGATTAACAGATACGCAGTATTTT. Translated: CASGLVTGSSGRLTDTQYF.

The chain links TRBV6-5 to TRBJ2-5, with D possibly TRBD2 on 6 matching bases. Germline V gene lookup returns CDR1 MNHEY and CDR2 SVGAGI. The CDR3 is 15 residues long. The V and J ends lost 5 bases and 5 bases respectively, with 18 bases between them. The CDR3 loop reads CASSPLTGGPETQYF. The CDR3 DNA sequence: TGTGCCAGCAGTCCCCTGACCGGGGGTCCGGAGACCCAGTACTTC.

This rearrangement joins TRBV4-2 to TRBJ1-4, with D possibly TRBD1 on 6 matching bases. Trimming pared 3 bases from V and 5 bases from J, leaving 10 bases between. Per germline, CDR1 LGHNA and CDR2 YNFKEQ. CDR3 size: 14 residues. CDR3 residues: CASSQDRVNEKLFF. DNA for the CDR3: TGTGCCAGCAGCCAGGACAGAGTAAATGAAAAACTGTTTTTT.

The chain combines TRBV4-2 with TRBJ2-7; D possibly corresponds to TRBD2 (6 bases). Germline V gene lookup returns CDR1 LGHNA and CDR2 YNFKEQ. This CDR3 region has 17 residues. V was shortened by 0 bases and J by 2 bases, with 17 bases between the two germline ends. The CDR3, as DNA: TGTGCCAGCAGCCAAGATCTTGTGGGGACTCCAACCTACGAGCAGTACTTC. The encoded protein is CASSQDLVGTPTYEQYF.

The rearrangement joins TRBV3-1 to TRBJ2-7; D remains unclear. Between the trimmed V and J ends, which lost 4 bases and 7 bases, there was a span of 17 bases. The CDR3 has 14 residues. CDR1 and CDR2 (germline): LGHDT, YNNKEL (reference sequence). CDR3 sequence (DNA): TGTGCCAGCAGCCTAATAAGTGAGCAGAATGAGCAGTACTTC. It specifies CASSLISEQNEQYF.

J is TRBJ1-5 and V is TRBV11-2, with TRBD1 matching over 7 bases. The length of the CDR3 is 15 residues. V shed 1 base, J shed 4 bases, and the junction held 4 bases outside the gene matches. CDR1 is SGHAT and CDR2 is FQNNGV in the germline V gene. The CDR3 loop reads CASSLGATGNQPQHF. CDR3 nucleotides: TGTGCCAGCAGCTTAGGGGCGACAGGGAATCAGCCCCAGCATTTT.

This rearrangement joins TRBV7-9 to TRBJ2-1; 12 nucleotides align to TRBD2. CDR1 SEHNR and CDR2 FQNEAQ come from the germline V gene (reference sequence). V dropped 4 bases and J dropped 8; count of bases not matched to a gene: 15. The CDR3 length is 18 residues. Here the CDR3 reads CASSYGGQGRLAGDEQFF. The DNA of the CDR3 is TGTGCCAGCAGCTACGGAGGTCAGGGGAGACTAGCGGGAGATGAGCAGTTCTTC.

This clonotype was counted between two and nine times. This rearrangement joins TRBV14 to TRBJ2-4; D possibly corresponds to TRBD2 (5 bases). Between the trimmed V and J ends, which lost 3 bases and 13 bases, there was a span of 13 bases. Germline loops: CDR1 SGHDN, CDR2 FVKESK. This CDR3 has 12 residues. CDR3 coding DNA: TGTGCCAGCAGCCAGGGTAGCTGGGAGCAGTACTTC. It translates to CASSQGSWEQYF. Based on the CDR3 plus reference TRBV14 and TRBJ2-4, the full variable domain is EAGVTQFPSHSVIEKGQTVTLRCDPISGHDNLYWYRRVMGKEIKFLLHFVKESKQDESGMPNNRFLAERTGGTYSTLKVQPAELEDSGVYFCASSQGSWEQYFGAGTRLSVL.